The rows below give T cell receptor beta chains drawn from one sample of a study of cytomegalovirus exposure and HLA in healthy donors. Assay used: immunoSEQ multiplex PCR; TCRdb lists only in-frame clones, some missing. The table has more than 40,000 clones, about 85% seen once. What was sequenced was PBMCs. The receptors come from a man aged 45-65 years in good health and CMV-seronegative. Both conserved end residues are trimmed from each CDR3. The size of a clone is reported for some rows only, either as once, few or many, or as a class for expanded clones.

CDR3: ASSLGQGYADTQY
size: .
length: 13
V: TRBV11-3
J: TRBJ2-3

CDR3: ASGLGLAAGDEQF
size: .
length: 13
V: TRBV12-5
J: TRBJ2-1

CDR3: ASSQLAGGPETQY
size: .
length: 13
V: TRBV4-2
J: TRBJ2-5

CDR3: ASRRGTQQNTEAF
size: .
length: 13
V: TRBV2
J: TRBJ1-1

CDR3: ASSPPLGDEQY
size: .
length: 11
V: TRBV7-9
J: TRBJ2-7

CDR3: ASSGGTFSYEQY
size: .
length: 12
V: TRBV2
J: TRBJ2-7

CDR3: ASSRTGASEQF
size: .
length: 11
V: TRBV7-2
J: TRBJ2-1

CDR3: ASSLVYQGGAGELF
size: .
length: 14
V: TRBV11-2
J: TRBJ2-2

CDR3: ASSYGDTDYGYT
size: .
length: 12
V: TRBV6-5
J: TRBJ1-2

CDR3: ASSLPGGVYGYT
size: .
length: 12
V: TRBV7-9
J: TRBJ1-2

CDR3: AWQSGGFTDTQY
size: .
length: 12
V: TRBV30
J: TRBJ2-3

CDR3: ASSSGQGAGDTEAF
size: .
length: 14
V: TRBV2
J: TRBJ1-1

CDR3: ASSDIQETQY
size: .
length: 10
V: TRBV2
J: TRBJ2-5

CDR3: ASNTSPGGGVGYGYT
size: .
length: 15
V: TRBV19
J: TRBJ1-2

CDR3: ASSSRGGRQNEQF
size: .
length: 13
V: TRBV7-9
J: TRBJ2-1

CDR3: ASSSGLAGGQEQF
size: .
length: 13
V: TRBV11-3
J: TRBJ2-1

CDR3: ASSTPGTEAF
size: .
length: 10
V: TRBV6-5
J: TRBJ1-1

CDR3: ASSPGGHYNEQF
size: once
length: 12
V: TRBV5-1
J: TRBJ2-1

CDR3: ASSPGGSDTGELF
size: .
length: 13
V: TRBV7-2
J: TRBJ2-2

CDR3: ASSPGTLNTEAF
size: .
length: 12
V: TRBV7-2
J: TRBJ1-1

CDR3: ASRGQGLTGELF
size: .
length: 12
V: TRBV27
J: TRBJ2-2

CDR3: ASSPDRGDQPQH
size: .
length: 12
V: TRBV5-1
J: TRBJ1-5

CDR3: ASSYAGNYEQY
size: .
length: 11
V: TRBV28
J: TRBJ2-7

CDR3: SSSLGQALTNEKLF
size: few
length: 14
V: TRBV7-9
J: TRBJ1-4

CDR3: ASSAIYRWGGQGTYNEQF
size: .
length: 18
V: TRBV28
J: TRBJ2-1

CDR3: ASSADRLNGYT
size: .
length: 11
V: TRBV2
J: TRBJ1-2

CDR3: ASGRVASIAGYNEQF
size: .
length: 15
V: TRBV12-5
J: TRBJ2-1

CDR3: ASSYGTVYEQY
size: few
length: 11
V: TRBV6-5
J: TRBJ2-7

CDR3: ASSRMTGGQETQY
size: once
length: 13
V: TRBV7-9
J: TRBJ2-5

CDR3: ASSLDPSQDMNTEAF
size: .
length: 15
V: TRBV6-9
J: TRBJ1-1

CDR3: ASSSILIGLAGASSTDTQY
size: .
length: 19
V: TRBV28
J: TRBJ2-3

CDR3: ASSSPKTGTSGRTEQY
size: .
length: 16
V: TRBV7-3
J: TRBJ2-7

CDR3: ASSDGGGNYNEQF
size: .
length: 13
V: TRBV9
J: TRBJ2-1

CDR3: ASSQRSGGENIQY
size: .
length: 13
V: TRBV4-3
J: TRBJ2-4

CDR3: ASSKDSYNEQF
size: .
length: 11
V: TRBV7-8
J: TRBJ2-1